In its sample, the clone carrying this T cell receptor beta chain was seen a few times. Antigen specificity is unknown. TCRdb processed the 5' RACE reads anew with MiXCR; each CDR3 protein has one entry. The table has around 340,000 distinct CDR3 sequences, approximately 12% seen once. The sample comes from a study of T cells after yellow fever vaccination. About the research overall: For low cell numbers, libraries were made with SMART-Seq v4 Ultra Low Input. Study-level points and caveats: Across the CD4 and CD8 compartments, a small share of clonotypes was present in both.

V shed 0 bases and J shed 0 bases, with 9 bases lying between them. Germline V gives CDR1 SGHRS, CDR2 YFSETQ. This CDR3 is built from 15 residues. The V and J genes are TRBV5-1 and TRBJ1-1; a weak D match, TRBD1 (5 bases). This receptor was obtained from a man aged 18 to 30 who received the YFV17D yellow fever vaccine. Material: CD4+ T cells sorted from PBMCs, obtained 15 days after the yellow fever booster vaccination. This CDR3 is CASSLVRGLNTEAFF. The CDR3 DNA reads TGCGCCAGCAGCTTGGTGCGGGGCTTGAACACTGAAGCTTTCTTT.